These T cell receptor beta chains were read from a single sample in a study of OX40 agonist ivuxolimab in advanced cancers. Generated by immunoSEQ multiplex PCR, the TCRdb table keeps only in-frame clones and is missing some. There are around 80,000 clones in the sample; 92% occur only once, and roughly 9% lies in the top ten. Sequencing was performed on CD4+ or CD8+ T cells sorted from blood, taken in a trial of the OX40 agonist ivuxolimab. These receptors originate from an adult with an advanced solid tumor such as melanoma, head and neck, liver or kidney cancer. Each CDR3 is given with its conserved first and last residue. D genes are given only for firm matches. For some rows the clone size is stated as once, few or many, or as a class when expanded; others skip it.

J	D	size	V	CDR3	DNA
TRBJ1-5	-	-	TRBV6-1	CASSEGFGGYSNQPQHF	TGTGCCAGCAGTGAAGGGTTTGGGGGCTACAGCAATCAGCCCCAGCATTTT
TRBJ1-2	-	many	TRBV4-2	CASSQDPLGGYTF	TGTGCCAGCAGCCAAGATCCCCTCGGTGGCTACACCTTC
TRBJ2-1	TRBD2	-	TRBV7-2	CAAGGPSSYNEQFF	TGTGCGGCGGGGGGGCCGAGCTCCTACAATGAGCAGTTCTTC
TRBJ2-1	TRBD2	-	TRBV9	CASSHTARERGGSSYNEQFF	TGTGCCAGCAGCCACACCGCCCGAGAGCGGGGGGGAAGCTCCTACAATGAGCAGTTCTTC
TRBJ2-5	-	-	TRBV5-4	CASSLTLYQETQYF	TGTGCCAGCAGCCTAACCCTGTACCAAGAGACCCAGTACTTC
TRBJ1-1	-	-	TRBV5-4	CASSRRTQGLNTEAFF	TGTGCCAGCAGCAGAAGAACCCAGGGATTGAACACTGAAGCTTTCTTT
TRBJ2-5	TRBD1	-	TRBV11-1	CASSLPDRGRLETQYF	TGTGCCAGCAGCTTACCGGACAGGGGGCGTTTGGAGACCCAGTACTTC
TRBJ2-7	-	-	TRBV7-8	CASSPSPVFYEQYF	TGTGCCAGCAGCCCTTCCCCCGTATTCTACGAGCAGTACTTC
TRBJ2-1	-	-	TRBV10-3	CAISTLANEQFF	TGTGCCATCAGCACCCTAGCCAATGAGCAGTTCTTC
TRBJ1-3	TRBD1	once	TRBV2	CASSRRDRVSGNTIYF	TGTGCCAGCAGCCGACGCGACAGGGTCTCTGGAAACACCATATATTTT
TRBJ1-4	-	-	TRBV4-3	CASSPATVLNEKLFF	TGCGCCAGCAGCCCCGCGACAGTCCTTAATGAAAAACTGTTTTTT
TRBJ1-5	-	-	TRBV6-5	CASSYFRGGNQPQHF	TGTGCCAGCAGTTACTTCCGGGGAGGCAATCAGCCCCAGCATTTT
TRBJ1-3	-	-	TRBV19	CASSIPGNTIYF	TGTGCCAGTAGTATACCAGGAAACACCATATATTTT
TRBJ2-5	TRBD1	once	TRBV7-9	CASSSDRDETQYF	TGTGCCAGCAGCTCCGACAGGGACGAGACCCAGTACTTC
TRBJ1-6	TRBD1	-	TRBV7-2	CASSSGTGVGALNSPLHF	TGTGCCAGCAGCTCCGGGACAGGGGTTGGGGCCCTTAATTCACCCCTCCACTTT
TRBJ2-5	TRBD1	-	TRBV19	CASRKGQEYGIYQETQYF	TGTGCCAGTAGGAAGGGACAGGAGTACGGAATTTACCAAGAGACCCAGTACTTC
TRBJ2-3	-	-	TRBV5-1	CASSLDAGALTDTQYF	TGCGCCAGCAGCTTGGACGCGGGGGCCCTCACAGATACGCAGTATTTT